This T cell receptor (beta chain) stems from a study of blood T cell repertoires in COVID-19. Study as a whole: The United States, Italy and Spain supplied acute and convalescent COVID-19 samples. T cells, B-cell-depleted T cells, or PBMCs supplied cDNA or gDNA.

Produced via immunoSEQ multiplex PCR; TCRdb's table is partial and in-frame only. Among 200,000 to 250,000 clones listed, around 88% were seen once. V lost 1 base and J lost 4, with 5 bases in between. Germline V lookup: CDR1 SGDLS, CDR2 YYNGEE. This CDR3 spans 13 amino acids. This chain uses TRBV9 with TRBJ2-2; D ambiguous. The clonotype comes from a woman under 40 who had recovered from COVID-19. The sequenced sample consisted of peripheral blood. The CDR3 sequence is CASSVTSTGELFF. The CDR3 nucleotides read TGTGCCAGCAGCGTAACGAGCACCGGGGAGCTGTTTTTT. Full variable domain (remainder filled in from reference TRBV9 and TRBJ2-2): DSGVTQTPKHLITATGQRVTLRCSPRSGDLSVYWYQQSLDQGLQFLIQYYNGEERAKGNILERFSAQQFPDLHSELNLSSLELGDSALYFCASSVTSTGELFFGEGSRLTVL.